Listed below are T cell receptor beta chains from one sample, sequenced in a study of blood T cell repertoires in COVID-19. Assay: immunoSEQ multiplex PCR; the TCRdb copy retains only in-frame clones and omits some. The profile shows 130,000 to 150,000 clones, 75% to 85% of them singletons. Material for sequencing was peripheral blood. The receptors here all came from a man in his fifties or sixties with active or convalescent COVID-19. CDR3s include the opening cysteine and the closing phenylalanine or tryptophan. The D gene is left open where the match is weak. Clone size appears in some rows only: once, few, many, or a class for an expanded clone.

cdr3_aa: CASSEVSGSSYNEQFF; cdr3_nt: TGTGCCAGCAGTGAAGTTAGCGGGAGCTCCTACAATGAGCAGTTCTTC; clone_size: NA; j_call: TRBJ2-1; d_call: TRBD2; v_call: TRBV6-1
cdr3_aa: CASRDRSSSYEQYF; cdr3_nt: TGTGCCTCCCGCGACAGGTCAAGCTCCTACGAGCAGTACTTC; clone_size: NA; j_call: TRBJ2-7; d_call: NA; v_call: TRBV11-1
cdr3_aa: CASSPRDRENQPQHF; cdr3_nt: TGTGCCAGTAGCCCCCGGGACAGGGAAAATCAGCCCCAGCATTTT; clone_size: NA; j_call: TRBJ1-5; d_call: TRBD1; v_call: TRBV19
cdr3_aa: CASSRTSRTTDTQYF; cdr3_nt: TGTGCCAGCAGCCGGACTAGCAGAACCACAGATACGCAGTATTTT; clone_size: NA; j_call: TRBJ2-3; d_call: TRBD2; v_call: TRBV5-4
cdr3_aa: CATSESGSQETQYF; cdr3_nt: TGTGCCACCAGTGAGTCCGGGTCACAAGAGACCCAGTACTTC; clone_size: NA; j_call: TRBJ2-5; d_call: NA; v_call: TRBV24-1
cdr3_aa: CASSQGVRNQPQHF; cdr3_nt: TGTGCCAGCTCACAGGGGGTAAGGAATCAGCCCCAGCATTTT; clone_size: few; j_call: TRBJ1-5; d_call: TRBD1; v_call: TRBV19
cdr3_aa: CASSVLAGNTGELFF; cdr3_nt: TGTGCCAGCAGTGTCCTAGCGGGAAACACCGGGGAGCTGTTTTTT; clone_size: NA; j_call: TRBJ2-2; d_call: TRBD2; v_call: TRBV2
cdr3_aa: CSVVPTSGRTSSYNEQFF; cdr3_nt: TGCAGCGTTGTTCCGACTAGCGGGAGGACGAGCTCCTACAATGAGCAGTTCTTC; clone_size: NA; j_call: TRBJ2-1; d_call: TRBD2; v_call: TRBV29-1
cdr3_aa: CASSLTSGRGGELFF; cdr3_nt: TGTGCCAGCAGTCTGACTAGCGGGAGAGGTGGGGAGCTGTTTTTT; clone_size: NA; j_call: TRBJ2-2; d_call: TRBD2; v_call: TRBV6-4
cdr3_aa: CASSIRLATSEQFF; cdr3_nt: TGTGCCAGTAGTATCCGACTAGCAACCTCCGAGCAGTTCTTC; clone_size: NA; j_call: TRBJ2-1; d_call: TRBD2; v_call: TRBV19
cdr3_aa: CASSLLTGGSTEAFF; cdr3_nt: TGTGCCAGCAGCTTATTGACAGGGGGTTCGACTGAAGCTTTCTTT; clone_size: NA; j_call: TRBJ1-1; d_call: TRBD1; v_call: TRBV7-9
cdr3_aa: CASSSPQSPLHF; cdr3_nt: TGTGCCAGCAGTTCCCCCCAATCACCCCTCCACTTT; clone_size: few; j_call: TRBJ1-6; d_call: NA; v_call: TRBV28
cdr3_aa: CASSRGSSGWDNEQFF; cdr3_nt: TGTGCCAGCAGCCGGGGGTCTAGCGGTTGGGACAATGAGCAGTTCTTC; clone_size: NA; j_call: TRBJ2-1; d_call: TRBD2; v_call: TRBV7-2
cdr3_aa: CASSGRQGAGGYTF; cdr3_nt: TGTGCCAGCAGTGGGAGACAGGGGGCCGGTGGCTACACCTTC; clone_size: few; j_call: TRBJ1-2; d_call: TRBD1; v_call: TRBV28
cdr3_aa: CASSPRGLDTGELFF; cdr3_nt: TGCGCCAGCAGCCCCAGGGGGCTAGACACCGGGGAGCTGTTTTTT; clone_size: NA; j_call: TRBJ2-2; d_call: TRBD1; v_call: TRBV5-1
cdr3_aa: CASSLGEPMMFF; cdr3_nt: TGTGCCAGCAGCCTCGGGGAACCAATGATGTTTTTT; clone_size: NA; j_call: TRBJ2-2; d_call: NA; v_call: TRBV28
cdr3_aa: CSASLAGGVQFF; cdr3_nt: TGCAGTGCTAGTTTAGCGGGAGGGGTACAGTTCTTC; clone_size: NA; j_call: TRBJ2-1; d_call: TRBD2; v_call: TRBV20-1
cdr3_aa: CSVGHRGGEQFF; cdr3_nt: TGCAGCGTTGGCCACAGGGGGGGTGAGCAGTTCTTC; clone_size: many; j_call: TRBJ2-1; d_call: NA; v_call: TRBV29-1
cdr3_aa: CASSPRTGGFTGELFF; cdr3_nt: TGTGCCAGCAGCCCCCGGACAGGGGGCTTCACCGGGGAGCTGTTTTTT; clone_size: NA; j_call: TRBJ2-2; d_call: TRBD1; v_call: TRBV7-3
cdr3_aa: CASSPIREALEEQFF; cdr3_nt: TGTGCCAGCAGTCCGATCCGGGAGGCCCTGGAGGAGCAGTTCTTC; clone_size: NA; j_call: TRBJ2-1; d_call: TRBD2; v_call: TRBV27
cdr3_aa: CASSRGGGGEQYF; cdr3_nt: TGTGCCAGCAGCAGAGGCGGGGGCGGCGAGCAGTACTTC; clone_size: few; j_call: TRBJ2-7; d_call: NA; v_call: TRBV11-2
cdr3_aa: CASSPIPGGAGTHYGYTF; cdr3_nt: TGCGCCAGCAGCCCGATCCCAGGGGGCGCCGGTACCCACTATGGCTACACCTTC; clone_size: NA; j_call: TRBJ1-2; d_call: TRBD1; v_call: TRBV5-1
cdr3_aa: CAISETQGRNIQYF; cdr3_nt: TGTGCCATCAGTGAGACCCAGGGTAGAAACATTCAGTACTTC; clone_size: NA; j_call: TRBJ2-4; d_call: NA; v_call: TRBV10-3
cdr3_aa: CASSQPGQGMNEQFF; cdr3_nt: TGTGCCAGCAGCCAACCGGGACAGGGGATGAATGAGCAGTTCTTC; clone_size: NA; j_call: TRBJ2-1; d_call: TRBD1; v_call: TRBV7-6
cdr3_aa: CASSPLLGWTDTQYF; cdr3_nt: TGCGCCAGCAGCCCCCTTTTGGGCTGGACAGATACGCAGTATTTT; clone_size: few; j_call: TRBJ2-3; d_call: NA; v_call: TRBV5-1
cdr3_aa: CARGVAPTDINEQFF; cdr3_nt: TGTGCCCGCGGCGTGGCGCCAACCGATATCAATGAGCAGTTCTTC; clone_size: NA; j_call: TRBJ2-1; d_call: NA; v_call: TRBV3-1/TRBV3-2
cdr3_aa: CASSALTGNDEKLFF; cdr3_nt: TGTGCCAGCAGTGCCTTGACAGGGAACGATGAAAAACTGTTTTTT; clone_size: NA; j_call: TRBJ1-4; d_call: TRBD1; v_call: TRBV28
cdr3_aa: CASSLSGGSTQYF; cdr3_nt: TGTGCCAGCAGTCTATCCGGAGGCTCGACCCAGTACTTC; clone_size: NA; j_call: TRBJ2-5; d_call: NA; v_call: TRBV6-4
cdr3_aa: CASSENAGTIDTQYF; cdr3_nt: TGTGCCAGCAGCGAGAATGCGGGGACCATCGATACGCAGTATTTT; clone_size: NA; j_call: TRBJ2-3; d_call: NA; v_call: TRBV5-4
cdr3_aa: CAISDALEGQPQHF; cdr3_nt: TGTGCCATCAGTGATGCCCTGGAGGGTCAGCCCCAGCATTTT; clone_size: NA; j_call: TRBJ1-5; d_call: NA; v_call: TRBV10-3
cdr3_aa: CASSQRGDTQYF; cdr3_nt: TGTGCCAGCAGCCAAAGGGGAGATACGCAGTATTTT; clone_size: NA; j_call: TRBJ2-3; d_call: NA; v_call: TRBV3-1/TRBV3-2
cdr3_aa: CASSLRVSYEQYF; cdr3_nt: TGTGCCAGCAGTTTGAGAGTCTCCTACGAGCAGTACTTC; clone_size: NA; j_call: TRBJ2-7; d_call: NA; v_call: TRBV27
cdr3_aa: CASSLGVNEQYF; cdr3_nt: TGTGCCAGCAGCTTAGGAGTGAACGAGCAGTACTTC; clone_size: NA; j_call: TRBJ2-7; d_call: NA; v_call: TRBV7-2
cdr3_aa: CASSPFRGLQPQHF; cdr3_nt: TGTGCCAGTAGTCCGTTCAGGGGGCTCCAGCCCCAGCATTTT; clone_size: few; j_call: TRBJ1-5; d_call: TRBD1; v_call: TRBV19
cdr3_aa: CATSSPGQGHISGANVLTF; cdr3_nt: TGTGCCACCAGCAGTCCGGGACAGGGCCATATCTCTGGGGCCAACGTCCTGACTTTC; clone_size: NA; j_call: TRBJ2-6; d_call: TRBD1; v_call: TRBV15
cdr3_aa: CASSLSLAGVYEQYF; cdr3_nt: TGTGCCAGCAGCTTATCGCTAGCGGGAGTCTACGAGCAGTACTTC; clone_size: NA; j_call: TRBJ2-7; d_call: TRBD2; v_call: TRBV11-3
cdr3_aa: CASSFELEAFF; cdr3_nt: TGTGCCAGCAGTTTTGAGTTAGAAGCTTTCTTT; clone_size: NA; j_call: TRBJ1-1; d_call: NA; v_call: TRBV12-3/TRBV12-4
cdr3_aa: CASSVDGSGPGELFF; cdr3_nt: TGTGCCAGCAGCGTAGACGGGAGTGGCCCCGGGGAGCTGTTTTTT; clone_size: NA; j_call: TRBJ2-2; d_call: NA; v_call: TRBV9
cdr3_aa: CASSPSNYGYTF; cdr3_nt: TGTGCCAGCAGCCCTTCTAACTATGGCTACACCTTC; clone_size: NA; j_call: TRBJ1-2; d_call: NA; v_call: TRBV28
cdr3_aa: CASRRAQETQYF; cdr3_nt: TGTGCCAGCAGGCGGGCCCAAGAGACCCAGTACTTC; clone_size: NA; j_call: TRBJ2-5; d_call: NA; v_call: TRBV6-5
cdr3_aa: CASSSDRVNGYTF; cdr3_nt: TGTGCCAGCAGCTCGGACAGGGTTAATGGCTACACCTTC; clone_size: once; j_call: TRBJ1-2; d_call: TRBD1; v_call: TRBV5-6
cdr3_aa: CASSMTGGSPSNQPQHF; cdr3_nt: TGTGCCAGTAGTATGACAGGGGGCAGCCCGTCGAATCAGCCCCAGCATTTT; clone_size: NA; j_call: TRBJ1-5; d_call: TRBD1; v_call: TRBV19
cdr3_aa: CASRPTGFTTNEKLFF; cdr3_nt: TGTGCCAGCAGACCCACAGGATTTACAACTAATGAAAAACTGTTTTTT; clone_size: NA; j_call: TRBJ1-4; d_call: NA; v_call: TRBV28
cdr3_aa: CASSFSLYGYTF; cdr3_nt: TGTGCCAGCAGTTTTTCCCTCTATGGCTACACCTTC; clone_size: NA; j_call: TRBJ1-2; d_call: NA; v_call: TRBV28
cdr3_aa: CASSLFRGESYEQYF; cdr3_nt: TGTGCCAGCAGCTTGTTCAGGGGAGAGTCCTACGAGCAGTACTTC; clone_size: NA; j_call: TRBJ2-7; d_call: NA; v_call: TRBV5-4